These T cell receptor beta chains were read from a single sample in a study of blood T cell repertoires in COVID-19. The data were produced by immunoSEQ multiplex PCR, yet TCRdb's version contains in-frame clones alone and is incomplete. The sample has 150,000 to 200,000 clones, more than 75% seen once; the top ten hold roughly 5.5%. Sequencing was carried out using peripheral blood. The receptors originated from a middle-aged man with active or convalescent COVID-19. The CDR3 runs from the conserved cysteine through the conserved F or W. The D gene is left open where the match is weak. Size is omitted from some rows. Given values are once, few, many or a class for expanded clones.

-	TRBV5-1	-	TRBJ1-1	TGCGCCAGCAGCTTGGACCCTAGGACAGTAGCGAACACTGAAGCTTTCTTT	CASSLDPRTVANTEAFF
TRBD2	TRBV5-1	many	TRBJ2-2	TGCGCCAGCGAGAACGGGGGGGTACCTATTGTCGGAGGGGAGCTGTTTTTT	CASENGGVPIVGGELFF
-	TRBV24-1	-	TRBJ2-1	TGTGCCACCAGTGAACCCCACGGACAGCGCGGTGAGCAGTTCTTC	CATSEPHGQRGEQFF
-	TRBV25-1	-	TRBJ1-2	TGTGCCAGCAGTGAACAGGGTTACGGCTACACCTTC	CASSEQGYGYTF
-	TRBV11-3	-	TRBJ2-6	TGTGCCAGCAGCTTAGTCGTCAGTTCCTCTGGGGCCAACGTCCTGACTTTC	CASSLVVSSSGANVLTF
-	TRBV7-9	-	TRBJ2-5	TGTGCCAGCAGCCGACTAGGCGTAACATCGGGAGAGACCCAGTACTTC	CASSRLGVTSGETQYF
TRBD2	TRBV19	-	TRBJ2-3	TGTGCCAGTAGTATCGGACTAGCTAGCGATACGCAGTATTTT	CASSIGLASDTQYF
-	TRBV6-5	-	TRBJ2-1	TGTGCCAGCAGTTCTCAGGGATACAATGAGCAGTTCTTC	CASSSQGYNEQFF
-	TRBV6-5	-	TRBJ2-6	TGTGCCAGCAGTTATGGCAGCTCTGGGGCCAACGTCCTGACTTTC	CASSYGSSGANVLTF
-	TRBV7-2	-	TRBJ2-1	TGTGCCAGCAGCCCAGTGGGGGGACGGACAACTAATGAGCAGTTCTTC	CASSPVGGRTTNEQFF
TRBD1	TRBV7-2	-	TRBJ1-1	TGTGCCAGCAGCTTAACAGGGGGCAGAAGCACTGAAGCTTTCTTT	CASSLTGGRSTEAFF
-	TRBV28	-	TRBJ1-3	TGTGCCAGCAGGGGAGGTGGAAACACCATATATTTT	CASRGGGNTIYF
TRBD1	TRBV19	-	TRBJ2-7	TGTGCCAGTAGTACTATCTCCGGGACAGGGTCGGACGAGCAGTACTTC	CASSTISGTGSDEQYF
-	TRBV19	-	TRBJ1-4	TGTGCCAGTAGTGCTCGGAGAGAGGTGTTTTTT	CASSARREVFF
TRBD1	TRBV25-1	-	TRBJ2-5	TGTGCCAGCAGTTCGGACAGGGTGGAGACCCAGTACTTC	CASSSDRVETQYF
-	TRBV5-1	-	TRBJ2-3	TGCGCCAGCAGCTTGGATGGACAGAGGCCCACAGATACGCAGTATTTT	CASSLDGQRPTDTQYF
TRBD1	TRBV9	few	TRBJ2-3	TGTGCCAGCAGCACCGGGACAGGGGGCGGAATTGTAGATACGCAGTATTTT	CASSTGTGGGIVDTQYF
-	TRBV10-3	few	TRBJ1-5	TGTGCCATCAGTGAACTTAAGGGGGGCAATCAGCCCCAGCATTTT	CAISELKGGNQPQHF
-	TRBV14	-	TRBJ2-5	TGTGCCAGCGGTGTCGGAGAGACCCAGTACTTC	CASGVGETQYF
-	TRBV6-4	-	TRBJ1-1	TGTGCCAGCAGCCAGGAATTGAACACTGAAGCTTTCTTT	CASSQELNTEAFF
TRBD1	TRBV5-1	-	TRBJ1-1	TGCGCCAGCAGTGGGGGACAGGGATACACTGAAGCTTTCTTT	CASSGGQGYTEAFF
TRBD1	TRBV2	few	TRBJ1-1	TGTGCCAGCAGTGGGGACAGGCAGAACACTGAAGCTTTCTTT	CASSGDRQNTEAFF
TRBD1	TRBV20-1	-	TRBJ1-1	TGCAGTGCTAGTAGACCGGGACAGGGGGTGGAGAACGCTGAAGCTTTCTTT	CSASRPGQGVENAEAFF
TRBD1	TRBV5-4	-	TRBJ1-2	TGTGCCAGCAGCAGGGACAGCTATGGCTACACCTTC	CASSRDSYGYTF
-	TRBV7-8	-	TRBJ1-4	TGTGCCAGCAGCCCTAAGTGGGGGCTGGGACCTAATGAAAAACTGTTTTTT	CASSPKWGLGPNEKLFF
-	TRBV28	-	TRBJ1-5	TGTGCCAGCAATGATGACGACAGGTCCCTCCAGCCCCAGCATTTT	CASNDDDRSLQPQHF
-	TRBV6-5	-	TRBJ2-7	TGTGCCAGCAGCGGGGATTGGGTCGGAGAGCAGTACTTC	CASSGDWVGEQYF
-	TRBV5-1	-	TRBJ2-5	TGCGCCAGCAGCTCGAGGAGGACTATGGGAGAGACCCAGTACTTC	CASSSRRTMGETQYF
TRBD2	TRBV11-3	-	TRBJ2-1	TGTGCCAGCAGCTTTTTTTTACTAGCGGGAGGCTACAATGAGCAGTTCTTC	CASSFFLLAGGYNEQFF
TRBD2	TRBV5-5	-	TRBJ2-3	TGTGCCAGCAGCCTACTAGCGGGAGTTGAGGTTACGCAGTATTTT	CASSLLAGVEVTQYF
TRBD1	TRBV2	-	TRBJ1-6	TGTGCCAGTGTCTTCAGGGGGGCTAATTCACCCCTCCACTTT	CASVFRGANSPLHF
TRBD2	TRBV7-2	-	TRBJ2-7	TGTGCCAGCATCCAGGCTAGCGGGAGGGCCTGGTACTTC	CASIQASGRAWYF
-	TRBV6-5	once	TRBJ2-6	TGTGCCAGCAGTTACTCGCGGTACTCTGGGGCCAACGTCCTGACTTTC	CASSYSRYSGANVLTF
-	TRBV3-1/TRBV3-2	-	TRBJ1-1	TGTGCCAGCAGCCAAGATACAAAACGAGCTTTCTTT	CASSQDTKRAFF
-	TRBV28	-	TRBJ1-6	TGTGCCAGCGGCAATTCACCCCTCCACTTT	CASGNSPLHF
TRBD1	TRBV27	-	TRBJ1-5	TGTGCCAGCAGTTTATCCGGCAGGGGGCACGGTCAGCCCCAGCATTTT	CASSLSGRGHGQPQHF
-	TRBV18	-	TRBJ1-5	TGTGCCAGCTCACCAAGTACAGCTCAGCCCCAGCATTTT	CASSPSTAQPQHF
-	TRBV7-6	-	TRBJ1-5	TGTGCCAGCAGCTTAGGTGGTGGGGGCGGCAATCAGCCCCAGCATTTT	CASSLGGGGGNQPQHF
-	TRBV11-3	-	TRBJ2-7	TGTGCCAGCAGCCCAATACTGGGTCTAGCCTACGAGCAGTACTTC	CASSPILGLAYEQYF
TRBD1	TRBV27	-	TRBJ2-7	TGTGCCAGCACTTCGACAGGGGGGGACGAGCAGTACTTC	CASTSTGGDEQYF
-	TRBV18	-	TRBJ2-6	TGTGCCAGCTCACTTTTCCGACTCGACTCTGGGGCCAACGTCCTGACTTTC	CASSLFRLDSGANVLTF
-	TRBV2	-	TRBJ1-1	TGTGCCAGCAGTCGTCGGGACACTGAAGCTTTCTTT	CASSRRDTEAFF
-	TRBV6-5	-	TRBJ1-1	TGTGCCAGCAAGTTACTCGGGAACACTGAAGCTTTCTTT	CASKLLGNTEAFF
-	TRBV4-1	-	TRBJ1-5	TGCGCCAGCAGCCAAGAGACTCATCAGCCCCAGCATTTT	CASSQETHQPQHF
-	TRBV6-5	-	TRBJ1-2	TGTGCCAGCAGTTACTCGTTCGCAGGGGATCGCTATGGCTACACCTTC	CASSYSFAGDRYGYTF
TRBD2	TRBV6-6	-	TRBJ2-3	TGTGCCAGCAGTAAGCGGGGGGGCACAGATACGCAGTATTTT	CASSKRGGTDTQYF
-	TRBV30	once	TRBJ2-7	TGTGCCTGGAGTCACAGCTTCTCCTACGAGCAGTACTTC	CAWSHSFSYEQYF
TRBD1	TRBV10-3	-	TRBJ1-4	TGTGCCATCAGTGATAGGCAGGGGGGTGAAAAACTGTTTTTT	CAISDRQGGEKLFF
-	TRBV5-1	-	TRBJ2-2	TGCGCCAGCAAACAGCAAGGAACGGACACCGGGGAGCTGTTTTTT	CASKQQGTDTGELFF
-	TRBV6-6	-	TRBJ2-7	TGTGCCACAAAAGTCGGCTACCAGGACGAGCAGTACTTC	CATKVGYQDEQYF
-	TRBV6-5	-	TRBJ1-2	TGTGCCAGCAGCGGAGGGGGGGGAGTGCTTTTCTTC	CASSGGGGVLFF
TRBD1	TRBV6-5	-	TRBJ2-7	TGTGCCAGCAGTTCGGGACAGGAATTGTCCGAGCAGTACTTC	CASSSGQELSEQYF
TRBD2	TRBV19	-	TRBJ2-2	TGTGCCAGTAGTTGGGCTAGCGGGTCAGGCGGGGAGCTGTTTTTT	CASSWASGSGGELFF
-	TRBV2	few	TRBJ1-4	TGTGCCAGCAGTACCGACAGCGGGAAGAATGAAAAACTGTTTTTT	CASSTDSGKNEKLFF
-	TRBV19	few	TRBJ1-6	TGTGCCAGTAGTAATTCGGGATCGGGGTATAATTCACCCCTCCACTTT	CASSNSGSGYNSPLHF
TRBD1	TRBV28	-	TRBJ2-1	TGTGCCAGCATCCCTCCTCCGGGGACAGGGAGTGGCAATGAGCAGTTCTTC	CASIPPPGTGSGNEQFF
TRBD1	TRBV5-1	-	TRBJ1-4	TGCGCCAGCAGCGGCCAGGGGACAGTGGGGTTAGCAACTAATGAAAAACTGTTTTTT	CASSGQGTVGLATNEKLFF
TRBD2	TRBV13	-	TRBJ2-1	TGTGCCAGCAGCTCCCCCTCCCGGGGAGGGGATGAGCAGTTCTTC	CASSSPSRGGDEQFF
TRBD2	TRBV7-2	-	TRBJ2-1	TGTGCCAGCAGCTTGTCTAGCGGGTTGCACAATGAGCAGTTCTTC	CASSLSSGLHNEQFF